The 18 T cell receptor beta chains listed next were all sequenced from one sample in a study of blood T cell repertoires in COVID-19. Libraries were prepared by immunoSEQ multiplex PCR; TCRdb keeps only in-frame clonotypes and omits some of them. The sample lists tens of thousands of clones, approximately 90% occurring once. The sample was peripheral blood. Receptor source: a human donor in a cohort sampled during active COVID-19.

This chain links TRBV2 with TRBJ1-4; D not certain. CDR3 size: 13 residues. Trimming pared 9 bases from V and 3 bases from J, leaving 11 bases between. Germline-derived CDR1 and CDR2 are SNHLY and FYNNEI. The CDR3 nucleotides read TGTGCCAGTACCTCCGCGGCTAATGAAAAACTGTTTTTT. Translation gives CASTSAANEKLFF.

The V and J genes are TRBV5-6 and TRBJ1-4; 9 bases are shared with TRBD1. V lost 2 bases and J lost 8; bases outside the gene matches: 4. Per the germline V gene, CDR1 is SGHDT and CDR2 is YYEEEE. The CDR3 sequence is 14 residues long. The CDR3 reads CASSLQGAGEKLFF. The DNA for the CDR3 is TGTGCCAGCAGCTTACAGGGGGCAGGGGAAAAACTGTTTTTT.

The V and J genes are TRBV19 and TRBJ1-5; 8 nucleotides agree with TRBD1. CDR1 and CDR2 from the germline V gene are LNHDA and SQIVND (reference sequence). This CDR3 has 15 residues. V lost 3 bases to trimming and J lost 6 bases; unmatched junction nucleotides: 7. CDR3 sequence (DNA): TGTGCCAGTAGTATGACAACAGGGGGTGTTCAGCCCCAGCATTTT. Translation: CASSMTTGGVQPQHF. The full variable domain, with the rest looked up from reference TRBV19 and TRBJ1-5, is DGGITQSPKYLFRKEGQNVTLSCEQNLNHDAMYWYRQDPGQGLRLIYYSQIVNDFQKGDIAEGYSVSREKKESFPLTVTSAQKNPTAFYLCASSMTTGGVQPQHFGDGTRLSIL.

V and J are TRBV3-1 (or the pseudogene TRBV3-2) and TRBJ1-3; D is unresolved. Germline CDR1 LGHDT, CDR2 YNNKEL (reference sequence). With 4 bases removed from V and 1 base from J, the gap between germline ends came to 5 bases. The CDR3 is 13 residues long. The CDR3 reads CASSLYSGNTIYF. The CDR3 DNA follows: TGTGCCAGCAGCCTGTATTCTGGAAACACCATATATTTT.

V gene TRBV11-2 combines with J gene TRBJ1-3; 10 bases are a match to TRBD1. This CDR3 has 16 residues. J lost 2 bases, V lost 2 bases, and 3 bases had no gene match. Germline CDR1 is SGHAT and CDR2 is FQNNGV. In DNA, the CDR3 is TGTGCCAGCAGCTTATGGACAGGGGGGCCTGGAAACACCATATATTTT. Translating it yields CASSLWTGGPGNTIYF. The full variable domain, its missing parts supplied by reference TRBV11-2 and TRBJ1-3, is EAGVAQSPRYKIIEKRQSVAFWCNPISGHATLYWYQQILGQGPKLLIQFQNNGVVDDSQLPKDRFSAERLKGVDSTLKIQPAKLEDSAVYLCASSLWTGGPGNTIYFGEGSWLTVV.

CDR3 DNA: TGTGCCAGCAGCCAACGGACGAGCGGGGGCCACGAGCAGTACTTC. Encoded protein: CASSQRTSGGHEQYF. The V call is TRBV3-1 (or the pseudogene TRBV3-2), the J call TRBJ2-7, with 8 bases that match TRBD2. Germline V gives CDR1 LGHDT, CDR2 YNNKEL (reference sequence). CDR3 length: 15 residues. Trimming removed 2 bases from V and 5 bases from J; junction bases left unmatched: 8.

This clone showed up just once. This chain joins TRBV6-5 and TRBJ1-1; a possible D gene is TRBD1 (5 bases). Trimming shortened V by 2 bases and J by 8 bases, and 15 bases separated the two germline ends. The CDR3 length is 14 residues. Germline CDR1 is MNHEY and CDR2 is SVGAGI. DNA of the CDR3: TGTGCCAGCAGTTACGACAGTCCCATAAAAGAAGCTTTCTTT. Translation gives CASSYDSPIKEAFF.

The genes are TRBV19 and TRBJ2-1; possibly TRBD1 for D (6 bases). The V end was cut by 9 bases, the J end by 3 bases, with 21 bases between. CDR3 length: 16 amino acids. Germline V lookup: CDR1 LNHDA, CDR2 SQIVND (reference sequence). DNA of the CDR3: TGTGCCAGCTCCTTCAAGGTGGGACACCTCTACAATGAGCAGTTCTTC. Its translation is CASSFKVGHLYNEQFF.

In its sample, this clone ranks as medium-sized. V is TRBV11-2 and J is TRBJ2-7; the D is unclear. The CDR3 is 15 amino acids. Germline V gene sequence: CDR1 SGHAT, CDR2 FQNNGV. The V end lost 0 bases, the J end lost 3 bases, and 12 bases lay between the germline ends. The CDR3 sequence: CASSLDRLEYYEQYF. CDR3 DNA: TGTGCCAGCAGCTTAGACCGCCTTGAGTACTACGAGCAGTACTTC.

The chain combines TRBV10-3 with TRBJ1-1; 11 bases line up with TRBD1. The CDR3 length is 15 residues. The V gene end was trimmed by 9 bases and the J gene end by 2 bases; junction bases not matched to a gene: 8. The V gene's germline CDR1 is ENHRY and CDR2 SYGVKD. The CDR3 loop is CAIRQGQGDNTEAFF. The CDR3 DNA follows: TGTGCCATAAGGCAGGGACAGGGGGATAACACTGAAGCTTTCTTT.

V usage is TRBV6-6 and J usage is TRBJ2-7; a weak D match, TRBD2 (6 bases). Between the trimmed V and J ends, which lost 6 bases and 2 bases, there was a span of 8 bases. Germline CDR1 is MNHNY and CDR2 is SVGAGI (reference sequence). This CDR3 contains 12 residues. The DNA of the CDR3 is TGTGCCAGCAGAGGGACTCCCTACGAGCAGTACTTC. It specifies CASRGTPYEQYF.

This clone was recorded only once. CDR3 protein: CASSLAPGDTIYF. The CDR3 region has the DNA TGTGCCAGCAGCTTAGCTCCGGGAGACACCATATATTTT. The chain combines TRBV11-2 with TRBJ1-3; no clear D. The V gene lost 1 base and the J gene lost 8 bases, with 9 bases spanning the gap. Germline V gene sequence: CDR1 SGHAT, CDR2 FQNNGV. This CDR3 has 13 amino acids.

This clone was observed a few times. The chain carries TRBV5-1 and TRBJ2-3; 8 bases are shared with TRBD2. CDR3 size: 17 residues. Germline V lookup: CDR1 SGHRS, CDR2 YFSETQ. The V gene end was trimmed by 2 bases and the J gene end by 9 bases; junction bases not matched to a gene: 17. This CDR3 is CASSLGGSGAPLITQYF. The CDR3 nucleotides are TGCGCCAGCAGCTTAGGTGGTAGCGGGGCCCCGCTAATCACGCAGTATTTT.

The V call is TRBV7-6, the J call TRBJ1-3; perhaps TRBD1 as D (5 bases). CDR1 is SGHVS and CDR2 is FNYEAQ in the germline V gene. This CDR3 spans 18 amino acids. V was trimmed by 3 bases and J by 4 bases, leaving 22 bases between them. CDR3 residues: CASSFASLGVSSGNTIYF. The CDR3 DNA sequence: TGTGCCAGCAGCTTCGCATCCCTAGGGGTATCGAGCGGAAACACCATATATTTT.

The J gene is TRBJ2-6, the V gene TRBV25-1, with D perhaps matching TRBD2 (6 bases). Per germline, CDR1 MGHDK and CDR2 SYGVNS. This CDR3 region has 17 residues. The V end was cut by 6 bases, the J end by 2 bases, with 17 bases between. CDR3 sequence (DNA): TGTGCCAGCAGAACCCCGGGACTGGGGCCTGGGGCCAACGTCCTGACTTTC. Translating gives CASRTPGLGPGANVLTF.

The gene calls are TRBV6-6 and TRBJ1-5; no firm D call. CDR3 length: 14 amino acids. V lost 4 bases and J lost 4, with 11 bases in between. Germline-derived CDR1 and CDR2 are MNHNY and SVGAGI (reference sequence). Written as DNA, the CDR3 is TGTGCCAGCAGTTTGGCCAGCGATAATCAGCCCCAGCATTTT. Encoded protein: CASSLASDNQPQHF.

This clone has just a few counts. The rearrangement links TRBV3-1 (or the pseudogene TRBV3-2) to TRBJ1-2; a weak D match, TRBD1 (6 bases). Germline CDR1 and CDR2: LGHDT and YNNKEL (reference sequence). The length of the CDR3 is 14 residues. Trimming removed 7 bases at V and 4 bases at J, with 16 bases between. The chain's CDR3 is CASKQGSGGYGYTF. The CDR3 coding sequence is TGTGCCAGCAAACAGGGTTCCGGTGGCTATGGCTACACCTTC.

This clone was recorded once. V gene TRBV19 combines with J gene TRBJ2-3, with TRBD2 matching 10 bases. After removal of 3 bases from V and 8 bases from J, the junction contained 5 bases not matched to a gene. The CDR3 is made up of 14 amino acids. Germline V gives CDR1 LNHDA, CDR2 SQIVND (reference sequence). CDR3 in DNA: TGTGCCAGTAGTATTACTAGCGGGGTTGTTACGCAGTATTTT. This translates into CASSITSGVVTQYF. Based on the CDR3 plus reference TRBV19 and TRBJ2-3, the full variable domain is DGGITQSPKYLFRKEGQNVTLSCEQNLNHDAMYWYRQDPGQGLRLIYYSQIVNDFQKGDIAEGYSVSREKKESFPLTVTSAQKNPTAFYLCASSITSGVVTQYFGPGTRLTVL.